The 20 T cell receptor beta chains below come from one sample, sequenced in a study of shared clonotypes between healthy human individuals. TCRdb's copy holds only in-frame clones and misses some; the assay was immunoSEQ multiplex PCR. This sample has approximately 1.5 million clones; 95% to 99% occur once, and the top ten carry less than 0.55%. The specimen sequenced was naive CD4+ T cells sorted from blood. Described subset: CD45RA+ positively selected. The receptors come from a man aged 25-40 years in good health.

J is TRBJ1-2 and V is TRBV7-9; D ambiguous. The germline CDR1 and CDR2 sequences are SEHNR and FQNEAQ (reference sequence). The V end lost 4 bases, the J end lost 5 bases, and 17 bases lay between the germline ends. This CDR3 comprises 15 residues. CDR3 in amino acids: CASSSTGSERYGYTF. In DNA form, the CDR3 reads TGTGCCAGCAGCTCCACGGGCTCTGAGCGGTATGGCTACACCTTC.

V usage is TRBV19 and J usage is TRBJ2-3; tentatively, D is TRBD2 (6 bases). The CDR3 length is 15 residues. In germline, CDR1 is LNHDA, CDR2 SQIVND (reference sequence). V was pared by 3 bases and J by 2 bases, with 12 bases between. This CDR3 reads CASSMSLAVTDTQYF. The CDR3 DNA follows: TGTGCCAGTAGTATGAGTTTAGCGGTCACAGATACGCAGTATTTT.

The genes are TRBV6-5 and TRBJ2-6; D uncertain. V gave up 6 bases and J gave up 3 bases, with 9 bases separating them. The germline CDR1 and CDR2 sequences are MNHEY and SVGAGI. This CDR3 is built from 14 residues. The CDR3 reads CASSPQYGANVLTF. The CDR3 nucleotides read TGTGCCAGCAGCCCCCAGTATGGGGCCAACGTCCTGACTTTC.

The J gene is TRBJ2-1, the V gene TRBV5-1; the match to TRBD2 covers 8 bases. The CDR3 totals 13 residues. CDR1 is SGHRS and CDR2 is YFSETQ in the germline V gene. V lost 4 bases, J lost 8 bases, and 5 bases stayed unmatched. CDR3 DNA: TGCGCCAGCAGCGTAGCGGGATTGGATGAGCAGTTCTTC. This gives the protein CASSVAGLDEQFF.

The chain combines TRBV6-4 with TRBJ1-1; no reliable D call. Germline CDR1 is MRHNA and CDR2 is SNTAGT. The CDR3 runs 15 residues. V dropped 6 bases and J dropped 0 bases, with 14 bases sitting between them. CDR3 bases: TGTGCCAGCAGCCCACAGCCAGACATGAACACTGAAGCTTTCTTT. The encoded protein is CASSPQPDMNTEAFF.

The chain employs TRBV5-1 and TRBJ2-7; 9 bases map to TRBD2. Germline CDR1 is SGHRS and CDR2 is YFSETQ. Unmatched junction bases numbered 12, after V lost 5 bases and J lost 3 bases. This CDR3 spans 16 amino acids. CDR3 sequence: CASRPVPGLAYYEQYF. The CDR3 DNA follows: TGCGCCAGCAGACCGGTGCCGGGACTAGCCTACTACGAGCAGTACTTC.

V gene TRBV29-1 combines with J gene TRBJ2-4, with D possibly matching TRBD2 (5 bases). The CDR3 runs 13 residues. Trimming took off 7 bases at V and 0 bases at J, with 10 bases between the two ends. Per germline, CDR1 SQVTM and CDR2 ANQGSEA. As DNA, the CDR3 is TGCAGCGCCATCGGACTAGCCAAAAACATTCAGTACTTC. Translating gives CSAIGLAKNIQYF.

V is TRBV19 and J is TRBJ1-5; TRBD1 matches at 7 bases. Germline V gene lookup returns CDR1 LNHDA and CDR2 SQIVND (reference sequence). The CDR3 covers 16 residues. V lost 7 bases to trimming and J lost 7 bases; unmatched junction nucleotides: 16. The CDR3 loop reads CASTPFLQGGWQPQHF. The CDR3 region has the DNA TGTGCCAGTACCCCCTTTTTGCAGGGGGGCTGGCAGCCCCAGCATTTT.

V is TRBV7-7 and J is TRBJ2-3, with TRBD2 identical over 10 bases. The V and J ends lost 6 bases and 2 bases, in that order; junction bases with no gene match: 5. Germline CDR1 reads SSHAT; CDR2 reads FNYEAQ (reference sequence). The CDR3 is 15 amino acids. The CDR3 loop reads CASSPLAGDTDTQYF. In nucleotides, the CDR3 is TGTGCCAGCAGTCCTCTAGCGGGAGACACAGATACGCAGTATTTT.

This chain uses TRBV27 with TRBJ2-5; D possibly uses TRBD1 or TRBD2 (6 bases each). This CDR3 is 14 amino acids long. V shed 3 bases and J shed 5 bases, with 13 bases lying between them. Germline V gene data show CDR1 as MNHEY and CDR2 as SMNVEV (reference sequence). CDR3 nucleotide sequence: TGTGCCAGCAGTTTCAAGACTAGGGGGGAGACCCAGTACTTC. Translating gives CASSFKTRGETQYF.

As regards this clone: An end of the junction differs from the germline gene, which may be a read error. The chain links TRBV28 to TRBJ2-7, with TRBD2 matching over 7 bases. The V gene's germline CDR1 is MDHEN and CDR2 SYDVKM. The CDR3 has 13 residues. CDR3 amino acids: CAGSQRGGYEQYF. The CDR3 DNA is TGTGCCGGCAGCCAGAGGGGAGGGTACGAGCAGTACTTC.

The J gene is TRBJ2-7, the V gene TRBV7-2; TRBD1 matches 7 bases. This CDR3 region has 15 residues. With V trimmed by 1 base and J by 2 bases, 5 bases remained unmatched. CDR1 is SGHTA and CDR2 is FQGNSA in the germline V gene. The CDR3 DNA is TGTGCCAGCAGCTTAGTAGGACAGGCCACCTACGAGCAGTACTTC. Translating gives CASSLVGQATYEQYF.

The chain carries TRBV10-3 and TRBJ2-2; D perhaps matches TRBD2 (6 bases). V was clipped by 0 bases and J by 4 bases, with 15 bases between them. CDR3 length: 17 residues. The germline V gene encodes CDR1 ENHRY and CDR2 SYGVKD. The CDR3 loop reads CAISESRGTSGTGELFF. As DNA, the CDR3 is TGTGCCATCAGTGAGTCGAGAGGGACTTCGGGCACCGGGGAGCTGTTTTTT.

The chain couples TRBV7-6 to TRBJ2-1; possible D gene TRBD1, 5 bases. Germline V gene lookup returns CDR1 SGHVS and CDR2 FNYEAQ. This CDR3 comprises 14 residues. V lost 1 base and J 5 bases, leaving 9 bases between the germline ends. CDR3 sequence (DNA): TGTGCCAGCAGCTTAGATATAGGGGACAATGAGCAGTTCTTC. This encodes CASSLDIGDNEQFF.

The rearrangement uses TRBV11-3 and TRBJ2-1, with D uncertain. In germline, CDR1 is SGHNT, CDR2 YENEEA. The CDR3 sequence is 16 residues long. The V end lost 5 bases, the J end lost 2 bases, and 16 bases lay between the germline ends. The chain's CDR3 is CASSRQRTGAYNEQFF. As DNA, the CDR3 is TGTGCCAGCAGCCGTCAGAGGACCGGAGCCTACAATGAGCAGTTCTTC.

This chain links TRBV7-9 with TRBJ2-7, with no clear D. V was clipped by 4 bases and J by 2 bases, with 12 bases between them. CDR1 and CDR2 (germline): SEHNR, FQNEAQ (reference sequence). The CDR3 runs to 14 residues. In DNA, the CDR3 is TGTGCCAGCAGCTCTCCGAGCTCTCCCTACGAGCAGTACTTC. It encodes CASSSPSSPYEQYF. Full variable domain (rest looked up from reference TRBV7-9 and TRBJ2-7): DTGVSQNPRHKITKRGQNVTFRCDPISEHNRLYWYRQTLGQGPEFLTYFQNEAQLEKSRLLSDRFSAERPKGSFSTLEIQRTEQGDSAMYLCASSSPSSPYEQYFGPGTRLTVT.

The chain joins TRBV5-1 to TRBJ2-3; 10 bases match TRBD2. The CDR3 sequence is 17 residues long. V was clipped by 0 bases and J by 5 bases; unmatched bases: 9. Germline assignment: CDR1 SGHRS and CDR2 YFSETQ. The CDR3 is CASSLAGASGSLDTQYF. The CDR3 nucleotides are TGCGCCAGCAGCTTGGCGGGCGCTAGCGGGAGTTTAGATACGCAGTATTTT. Filled out from reference TRBV5-1 and TRBJ2-3, the complete variable domain reads KAGVTQTPRYLIKTRGQQVTLSCSPISGHRSVSWYQQTPGQGLQFLFEYFSETQRNKGNFPGRFSGRQFSNSRSEMNVSTLELGDSALYLCASSLAGASGSLDTQYFGPGTRLTVL.

The chain carries TRBV7-2 and TRBJ2-2; D remains unclear. Germline values: CDR1 SGHTA, CDR2 FQGNSA. V lost 2 bases to trimming and J lost 0 bases, with 4 bases between them. The length of the CDR3 is 14 residues. CDR3 in DNA: TGTGCCAGCAGCTTAAGTACGAACACCGGGGAGCTGTTTTTT. Translating gives CASSLSTNTGELFF.

This clone appeared once. The gene calls are TRBV6-1 and TRBJ2-7; 7 nucleotides agree with TRBD1. Germline loops: CDR1 MNHNS, CDR2 SASEGT. The CDR3 length is 14 residues. After removal of 8 bases from V and 2 bases from J, the junction contained 9 bases not matched to a gene. This chain's CDR3 is CASWGTAEAYEQYF. The CDR3, as DNA: TGTGCCAGCTGGGGGACAGCAGAGGCCTACGAGCAGTACTTC.

This chain joins TRBV28 and TRBJ1-2; 7 bases are shared with TRBD1. CDR3 length: 13 amino acids. Germline CDR1 is MDHEN and CDR2 is SYDVKM. V was clipped by 7 bases and J by 10 bases; unmatched bases: 12. CDR3 region: CASTGDKDRAYTF. The CDR3, as DNA: TGTGCCAGCACCGGAGACAAAGACAGGGCCTACACCTTC.